The following is a T cell receptor beta chain sequence with its context. The germline gene is not matched at one end of the junction; a read error may be the cause. This record belongs to a study of metastatic and nonmetastatic thyroid tumors. With MiXCR, TCRdb reprocessed the PCR reads. The top ten clones hold 10% to 13% of a sample with roughly 8,000 clones, less than 35% of them seen once. The CDR3 is 14 amino acids. No treatment of any kind had been given to any patient before thyroid surgery. The sample was tumor tissue. V gene TRBV12-3 or TRBV12-4 combines with J gene TRBJ2-2; tentative D call: TRBD2 (5 bases). The receptor was isolated from a female donor with papillary thyroid cancer or a benign thyroid nodule (not recorded which). Some clones in this sample may be carry-over from other donors' samples. CDR3 in amino acids: CASSFVRNTGDLLF. The CDR3 DNA is TGTGCCAGCAGTTTCGTGAGGAACACCGGGGATCTGTTGTTT.